The next 3 T cell receptor beta chains were all read from a single sample in a study of T-cell reconstitution after alpha-beta-depleted transplantation in children. Preparation of the TCRbeta library used unique molecular identifiers. MiXCR, run by TCRdb on the PCR reads, gives a single entry per CDR3 protein. Of 200,000 or so distinct CDR3 sequences listed, 6.6% are singletons. The source material was PBMCs, sampled before TCRalphabeta/CD19-depleted stem cell transplant. The source is a boy aged 2 to 10 with acute lymphoblastic leukemia, due to receive a stem cell transplant.

In its sample, this clonotype was seen a few times. This sequence joins TRBV28 and TRBJ1-2; D is ambiguous. CDR1 and CDR2 (germline): MDHEN, SYDVKM. This CDR3 contains 12 residues. Trimming pared 8 bases from V and 5 bases from J, leaving 12 bases between. The chain's CDR3 is CASRGMGYGYTF. The DNA of the CDR3 is TGTGCCAGCCGAGGGATGGGGTATGGCTACACCTTC.

This clonotype came up many times. The chain has TRBV5-1 and TRBJ2-3, with 8 positions matching TRBD2. The CDR3 sequence is 16 residues long. V gave up 1 base and J gave up 2 bases; unmatched junction bases: 6. Per germline, CDR1 SGHRS and CDR2 YFSETQ. The DNA of the CDR3 is TGCGCCAGCAGCTTGCCCAGCGGGGGCCCCACAGATACGCAGTATTTT. Amino acid sequence: CASSLPSGGPTDTQYF.

Ten or more counts support this clonotype. V usage is TRBV20-1 and J usage is TRBJ2-1; possibly TRBD2 for D (5 bases). The CDR3 consists of 16 residues. CDR1 is DFQATT and CDR2 is SNEGSKA in the germline V gene (reference sequence). V was pared by 0 bases and J by 6 bases, with 18 bases between. CDR3 amino acids: CSARDATSGLFNEQFF. The CDR3 DNA reads TGCAGTGCTAGAGATGCGACAAGCGGACTCTTCAATGAGCAGTTCTTC.